The 13 T cell receptor beta chains reported below all come from one sample, sequenced in a study of T cells in Graves' hyperthyroidism and ophthalmopathy. Amplification of TCR beta CDR3 regions was performed using RNA transcripts as template. TCR CDR3 underwent first-round RT-PCR with the HTBI primer set. TCRdb itself ran the multiplex PCR reads through MiXCR, one entry per CDR3 protein. The sample contains some 360,000 distinct CDR3 sequences, 15% to 20% of which appear only once. Material: blood. Every receptor here comes from a woman aged 35 to 49 with Graves' ophthalmopathy.

This clonotype came up many times. The CDR3 DNA is TGTGCCAGCAGCCAAGTTGGAGGGGCAAACACCGGGGAGCTGTTTTTT. As protein: CASSQVGGANTGELFF. The V gene is TRBV14, the J gene TRBJ2-2; a weak D match, TRBD2 (6 bases). V was shortened by 1 base and J by 2 bases, with 11 bases between the two germline ends. CDR3 length: 16 residues. Germline V gene lookup returns CDR1 SGHDN and CDR2 FVKESK.

The sample holds a few counts of this clonotype. The CDR3 here is CATTQGIGQPQHF. CDR3 DNA sequence: TGTGCCACCACACAGGGGATCGGTCAGCCCCAGCATTTT. The chain uses TRBV19 and TRBJ1-5; TRBD1 matches 7 bases. The CDR3 totals 13 residues. CDR1 is LNHDA and CDR2 is SQIVND in the germline V gene (reference sequence). After removal of 10 bases from V and 6 bases from J, the junction contained 9 bases not matched to a gene. Based on the CDR3 plus reference TRBV19 and TRBJ1-5, the full variable domain is DGGITQSPKYLFRKEGQNVTLSCEQNLNHDAMYWYRQDPGQGLRLIYYSQIVNDFQKGDIAEGYSVSREKKESFPLTVTSAQKNPTAFYLCATTQGIGQPQHFGDGTRLSIL.

This clonotype was seen repeatedly, ten times or more. V is TRBV28 and J is TRBJ2-2; 7 positions agree with TRBD2. V was clipped by 6 bases and J by 5 bases; unmatched bases: 6. The CDR3 has 14 residues. From germline, CDR1 is MDHEN and CDR2 SYDVKM. CDR3 residues: CASSLAVGTGELFF. The CDR3 region has the DNA TGTGCCAGCAGCCTAGCGGTGGGGACCGGGGAGCTGTTTTTT.

In its sample, this clonotype was seen many times. This sequence joins TRBV15 and TRBJ1-1; a possible D gene is TRBD1 (5 bases). Per the germline V gene, CDR1 is LNHNV and CDR2 is YYDKDF (reference sequence). The CDR3 totals 12 residues. Trimming took 5 bases from V and 11 from J, leaving 15 bases between them. CDR3 loop: CATSGRRGAAFF. Written as DNA, the CDR3 is TGTGCCACCAGCGGGCGACGGGGCGCGGCTTTCTTT.

Ten or more counts support this clonotype. The rearrangement links TRBV27 to TRBJ2-1, with TRBD2 identical over 14 bases. The V and J ends lost 3 bases and 7 bases, in that order; junction bases with no gene match: 2. Germline CDR1 is MNHEY and CDR2 is SMNVEV (reference sequence). The CDR3 is made up of 15 amino acids. The CDR3 coding sequence is TGTGCCAGCAGTTTCGGGACTAGCGGGAGAAATGAGCAGTTCTTC. Amino acids: CASSFGTSGRNEQFF.

This clonotype has at least ten counts. The rearrangement joins TRBV19 to TRBJ1-1; 9 bases align to TRBD1. Germline CDR1 and CDR2: LNHDA and SQIVND (reference sequence). The V gene end was trimmed by 7 bases and the J gene end by 5 bases; junction bases not matched to a gene: 14. This CDR3 spans 16 amino acids. The CDR3 here is CASKTGGKGPRTEAFF. DNA of the CDR3: TGTGCCAGTAAAACAGGGGGCAAAGGTCCTCGGACTGAAGCTTTCTTT.

This clonotype was counted at least ten times. This chain uses TRBV12-5 with TRBJ2-7; D unresolved. V lost 6 bases and J lost 8, with 17 bases in between. CDR3 size: 13 residues. CDR1 LGHNT and CDR2 FRNRAP come from the germline V gene. The CDR3 bases are TGTGCTAGTGGCCCAGACACGGGTAAGAAGCAGTACTTC. It yields the protein CASGPDTGKKQYF. The variable domain in full, with the rest retrieved from reference TRBV12-5 and TRBJ2-7, is DARVTQTPRHKVTEMGQEVTMRCQPILGHNTVFWYRQTMMQGLELLAYFRNRAPLDDSGMPKDRFSAEMPDATLATLKIQPSEPRDSAVYFCASGPDTGKKQYFGPGTRLTVT.

This clonotype was counted many times. CDR3 in amino acids: CASTNRGVIEQYF. The DNA for the CDR3 is TGTGCCAGCACTAACAGGGGCGTCATCGAGCAGTACTTC. The chain is built from TRBV28 and TRBJ2-7, with TRBD1 matching over 7 bases. This CDR3 has 13 residues. V was pared by 7 bases and J by 6 bases, with 9 bases of the junction left unmatched. Looked up from germline, CDR1 is MDHEN and CDR2 is SYDVKM.

This clonotype was detected many times. The chain carries TRBV6-5 and TRBJ2-7, with a possible D match to TRBD1 (6 bases). The V end lost 2 bases, the J end lost 0 bases, and 8 bases lay between the germline ends. This CDR3 contains 14 residues. Germline loops: CDR1 MNHEY, CDR2 SVGAGI. The CDR3 DNA reads as TGTGCCAGCAGTTACACGGACAGCTCCTACGAGCAGTACTTC. The encoded protein is CASSYTDSSYEQYF.

This clonotype was detected many times. The J gene is TRBJ2-2, the V gene TRBV30; maybe TRBD2 (6 bases). V was trimmed by 5 bases and J by 7 bases, leaving 20 bases between them. The CDR3 loop spans 15 amino acids. In germline, CDR1 is GTSNPN, CDR2 SVGIG (reference sequence). The CDR3 loop is CAWSRGGGAGGELFF. The CDR3 nucleotides are TGTGCCTGGTCTCGGGGAGGCGGAGCGGGCGGGGAGCTGTTTTTT.

This clonotype was picked up many times. The chain employs TRBV11-2 and TRBJ2-7; D may match TRBD1 or TRBD2 (5 bases each). The CDR3 length is 16 residues. Germline V gene lookup returns CDR1 SGHAT and CDR2 FQNNGV. The ends were cut back, 0 bases at V and 0 bases at J, with 12 bases in the middle. The CDR3 nucleotides read TGTGCCAGCAGCTTAGATGGGGGAGCAAGCTCCTACGAGCAGTACTTC. It specifies CASSLDGGASSYEQYF.

This clonotype has a count of ten or more. The chain is built from TRBV7-2 and TRBJ1-2; D is undetermined. The germline V gene encodes CDR1 SGHTA and CDR2 FQGNSA. The CDR3 is 16 residues long. Trimming took 0 bases from V and 4 from J, leaving 15 bases between them. The CDR3 nucleotides read TGTGCCAGCAGCTTAGCCCGTAAAGGGTCCGCCTATGGCTACACCTTC. Translating gives CASSLARKGSAYGYTF.

This clonotype occurred many times. V and J are TRBV19 and TRBJ1-1; no clear D gene. With 0 bases removed from V and 4 bases from J, the gap between germline ends came to 9 bases. CDR3 length equals 14 residues. Germline-derived CDR1 and CDR2 are LNHDA and SQIVND (reference sequence). This CDR3 is CASSIDEGSTEAFF. The CDR3 bases are TGTGCCAGTAGTATAGATGAGGGCAGCACTGAAGCTTTCTTT.